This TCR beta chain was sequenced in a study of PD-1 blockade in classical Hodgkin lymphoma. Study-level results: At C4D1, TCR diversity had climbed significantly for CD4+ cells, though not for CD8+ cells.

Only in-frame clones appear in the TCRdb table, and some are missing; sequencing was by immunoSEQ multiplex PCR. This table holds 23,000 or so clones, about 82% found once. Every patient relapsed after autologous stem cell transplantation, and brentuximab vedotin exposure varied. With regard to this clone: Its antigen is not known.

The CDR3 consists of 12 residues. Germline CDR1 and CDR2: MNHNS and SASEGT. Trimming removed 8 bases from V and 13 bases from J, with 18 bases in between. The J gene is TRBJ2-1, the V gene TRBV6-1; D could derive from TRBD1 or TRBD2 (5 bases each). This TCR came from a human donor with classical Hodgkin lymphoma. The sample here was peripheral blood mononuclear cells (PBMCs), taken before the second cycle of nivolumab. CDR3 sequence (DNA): TGTGCCAGCGCGGCGTTCGGGGCACACCAGTTCTTC. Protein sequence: CASAAFGAHQFF.